What follows are 7 T cell receptor beta chains derived from one specimen sequenced in a study of cytomegalovirus exposure and HLA in healthy donors. Libraries were prepared by immunoSEQ multiplex PCR; TCRdb keeps only in-frame clonotypes and omits some of them. The sample holds under 200,000 clones, approximately 80% seen once. The specimen was PBMCs. The origin of the receptors is a man younger than 35 in good health and CMV-seropositive.

This clone appeared a single time. Mismatch with germline at one junction end may stem from a read error. The gene calls are TRBV15 and TRBJ2-2, with 11 bases aligning to TRBD2. CDR3 length equals 16 residues. Germline CDR1 reads LNHNV; CDR2 reads YYDKDF (reference sequence). CDR3 amino acids: CATSGSGGDLTRELFF. The CDR3 nucleotides are TGTGCCACCAGCGGTAGCGGGGGGGATCTCACCCGGGAGCTGTTTTTT.

This chain connects TRBV11-2 to TRBJ2-3, with 9 bases fitting TRBD2. V shed 8 bases and J 2 bases; nucleotides not matched to a gene: 8. The CDR3 runs to 15 residues. Germline V CDR1 and CDR2: SGHAT, FQNNGV. CDR3 nucleotides: TGTGCCAGCGCGCCCGGGACTAGCCCCACAGATACGCAGTATTTT. It yields the protein CASAPGTSPTDTQYF.

The chain employs TRBV27 and TRBJ1-4; D not certain. The V end lost 3 bases, the J end lost 7 bases, and 12 bases lay between the germline ends. This CDR3 spans 14 amino acids. Germline lookup yields CDR1 MNHEY and CDR2 SMNVEV (reference sequence). The CDR3 reads CASSFRGGPEKLFF. In DNA form, the CDR3 reads TGTGCCAGCAGTTTCCGTGGCGGCCCTGAAAAACTGTTTTTT.

The chain carries TRBV6-5 and TRBJ2-3, with TRBD2 as a possible D gene (6 bases). The CDR3 extends over 16 amino acids. The ends were cut back, 4 bases at V and 2 bases at J, with 16 bases in the middle. From germline, CDR1 is MNHEY and CDR2 SVGAGI. This chain's CDR3 is CASSFRLDIPTDTQYF. The CDR3 DNA is TGTGCCAGCAGTTTCCGACTAGACATACCCACAGATACGCAGTATTTT.

V usage is TRBV27 and J usage is TRBJ2-7, with 7 bases aligning to TRBD1. Germline V gives CDR1 MNHEY, CDR2 SMNVEV (reference sequence). This CDR3 is built from 14 residues. V dropped 3 bases and J dropped 5; count of bases not matched to a gene: 7. The CDR3 DNA is TGTGCCAGCAGTTTTAGTAGGGGGCGGGACGAGCAGTACTTC. It yields the protein CASSFSRGRDEQYF.

Turning to this clone: Germline is not matched at one junction end, which may reflect a read error. This chain uses TRBV5-5 with TRBJ2-1; D might be TRBD2 (5 bases). CDR3 length: 15 amino acids. CDR1 is SGHKS and CDR2 is YYEKEE in the germline V gene (reference sequence). This CDR3 is CASRLDLPSLNEQFF. For the CDR3, the DNA is TGTGCCAGCAGATTGGACTTACCTAGCCTCAATGAGCAGTTCTTC.

J is TRBJ1-5 and V is TRBV2; perhaps TRBD1 as D (6 bases). Trimming pared 3 bases from V and 0 bases from J, leaving 9 bases between. CDR1 and CDR2 from the germline V gene are SNHLY and FYNNEI. The length of the CDR3 is 15 residues. CDR3 amino acids: CASSDRTDSNQPQHF. Here the CDR3 DNA reads TGTGCCAGCAGTGACAGGACAGATAGCAATCAGCCCCAGCATTTT.